The T cell receptor (beta chain) under discussion was sequenced for a study of cytomegalovirus exposure and HLA in healthy donors. Overall study results and limits: High sensitivity and specificity were reportedly achieved when the classifier diagnosed cytomegalovirus status. One later analysis, an examination of the 100 to 150 validation repertoires, found that first-cohort TCR clusters tended to co-occur in them. In vitro confirmation showed a few CMV-associated chains to be CMV antigen specific.

Of note for this clone: Its antigen is unknown.

The assay was immunoSEQ multiplex PCR, and TCRdb's table has in-frame clones only and misses some. The table records tens of thousands of clones, almost 97% of them present only once. The V gene's germline CDR1 is PRHDT and CDR2 FYEKMQ (reference sequence). The CDR3 is made up of 11 amino acids. The V end was cut by 3 bases, the J end by 13 bases, with 12 bases between. This clonotype was sampled from a woman aged 18 to 35 in good health and CMV-seronegative. Sequenced sample: PBMCs. The chain couples TRBV13 to TRBJ1-1, with D uncertain. CDR3 residues: CASSLEGVGFF. CDR3 nucleotides: TGTGCCAGCAGCTTGGAGGGTGTGGGTTTCTTT.